Presented here are 5 T cell receptor beta chains from one specimen sequenced in a study of cytomegalovirus exposure and HLA in healthy donors. Only in-frame clones appear in the TCRdb table, and some are missing; sequencing was by immunoSEQ multiplex PCR. The sample records 140,000 to 150,000 clones, 94% being singletons. The material sequenced was PBMCs. The source is a man between 18 and 35 years old in good health and CMV-seropositive.

The chain uses TRBV30 and TRBJ1-3; tentatively, D is TRBD1 (6 bases). Germline CDR1 GTSNPN, CDR2 SVGIG (reference sequence). The V gene lost 6 bases and the J gene lost 1 base, with 13 bases spanning the gap. CDR3 length: 14 amino acids. Here the CDR3 DNA reads TGTGCCTGTCCCAGAGGGGGTTCTGGAAACACCATATATTTT. Protein: CACPRGGSGNTIYF.

The chain couples TRBV29-1 to TRBJ2-5; 9 bases fit TRBD1. This CDR3 spans 14 amino acids. J lost 5 bases, V lost 4 bases, and 8 bases had no gene match. Germline CDR1 is SQVTM and CDR2 is ANQGSEA. The CDR3 DNA sequence: TGCAGCGTTGTGACAGGGGGGGTTTGGGAGACCCAGTACTTC. It translates to CSVVTGGVWETQYF.

In its sample, this clone was seen once. The J gene is TRBJ1-6, the V gene TRBV5-1; the D is unclear. Trimming removed 3 bases from V and 3 bases from J, with 4 bases in between. Germline-derived CDR1 and CDR2 are SGHRS and YFSETQ. The CDR3 runs to 13 residues. CDR3 region: CASSSFYNSPLHF. Here the CDR3 DNA reads TGCGCCAGCAGCTCCTTCTATAATTCACCCCTCCACTTT.

The chain recombines TRBV7-9 with TRBJ1-1; D call uncertain. The CDR3 is made up of 12 amino acids. Per germline, CDR1 SEHNR and CDR2 FQNEAQ (reference sequence). The V gene lost 1 base and the J gene lost 7 bases, with 7 bases spanning the gap. CDR3 loop: CASSLVSGEAFF. In DNA, the CDR3 is TGTGCCAGCAGCTTAGTGTCCGGTGAAGCTTTCTTT.

The chain carries TRBV4-1 and TRBJ2-7; 7 nucleotides align to TRBD2. The junction had 7 bases not matched to a gene; V was cut back by 0 bases and J by 5 bases. The CDR3 is made up of 15 amino acids. Germline V gene lookup returns CDR1 MGHRA and CDR2 YSYEKL. In DNA, the CDR3 is TGCGCCAGCAGCCAAGATATGCGGGAGTCTGACGAGCAGTACTTC. This gives the protein CASSQDMRESDEQYF.